These T cell receptor beta chains were read from a single sample in a study of T-cell memory formation after mild COVID-19. TCRdb re-called the 5' RACE reads with MiXCR, one entry per CDR3 protein. The table records roughly 610,000 distinct CDR3 sequences, roughly 17% of them present only once. Sequencing was done on a sample of PBMCs or a T cell subset sorted from them (not recorded which). These receptors were obtained from an adult woman who had mild COVID-19 (a few samples of this study predate the infection). Cell type and time point are not known. The CDR3 runs from the conserved cysteine through the conserved F or W. Each record gives: CDR3 length, D gene, clone size, J gene, V gene, CDR3 protein, CDR3 DNA. D genes are given only for firm matches. A row's size may be missing; if present it is once, few, many or a size class.

len: 14
d_gene: -
abundance: -
j_gene: TRBJ2-1
v_gene: TRBV2
CDR3aa: CASSVEFFTREQFF
CDR3nt: TGTGCCAGCAGCGTAGAGTTCTTTACGAGGGAGCAGTTCTTC

len: 16
d_gene: TRBD2
abundance: -
j_gene: TRBJ2-3
v_gene: TRBV12-5
CDR3aa: CASGLAPSGNPDTQYF
CDR3nt: TGTGCTAGTGGTTTGGCACCTAGCGGGAACCCAGATACGCAGTATTTT

len: 15
d_gene: -
abundance: few
j_gene: TRBJ1-1
v_gene: TRBV5-1
CDR3aa: CASSLDGTLNTEAFF
CDR3nt: TGCGCCAGCAGCTTGGACGGGACACTGAACACTGAAGCTTTCTTT

len: 11
d_gene: -
abundance: -
j_gene: TRBJ1-1
v_gene: TRBV3-1
CDR3aa: CASSGGLEAFF
CDR3nt: TGTGCCAGCAGTGGGGGTTTGGAAGCTTTCTTT

len: 16
d_gene: -
abundance: -
j_gene: TRBJ1-2
v_gene: TRBV20-1
CDR3aa: CSARDLPRLGNYGYTF
CDR3nt: TGCAGTGCTAGAGATTTACCCCGATTAGGGAACTATGGCTACACCTTC

len: 13
d_gene: -
abundance: -
j_gene: TRBJ1-6
v_gene: TRBV20-1
CDR3aa: CSARQGDNSPLHF
CDR3nt: TGCAGTGCTAGACAGGGAGATAATTCACCCCTCCACTTT

len: 16
d_gene: -
abundance: -
j_gene: TRBJ2-1
v_gene: TRBV5-1
CDR3aa: CASSLGGVRGAGEQFF
CDR3nt: TGCGCCAGCAGCTTGGGGGGTGTGAGAGGGGCCGGTGAGCAGTTCTTC

len: 17
d_gene: TRBD2
abundance: -
j_gene: TRBJ2-1
v_gene: TRBV5-1
CDR3aa: CASSTGTSGRSYNEQFF
CDR3nt: TGCGCCAGCAGCACTGGGACTAGCGGGAGGTCCTACAATGAGCAGTTCTTC

len: 14
d_gene: -
abundance: -
j_gene: TRBJ2-1
v_gene: TRBV24-1
CDR3aa: CATSDLPGYNEQFF
CDR3nt: TGTGCCACCAGTGATTTGCCAGGCTACAATGAGCAGTTCTTC

len: 15
d_gene: -
abundance: -
j_gene: TRBJ1-3
v_gene: TRBV6-1
CDR3aa: CASRTQGGSGNTIYF
CDR3nt: TGTGCCAGTCGGACACAGGGCGGCTCTGGAAACACCATATATTTT

len: 12
d_gene: -
abundance: -
j_gene: TRBJ1-1
v_gene: TRBV29-1
CDR3aa: CSAGRVSAEAFF
CDR3nt: TGCAGCGCTGGCAGGGTCTCGGCTGAAGCTTTCTTT

len: 15
d_gene: -
abundance: -
j_gene: TRBJ2-5
v_gene: TRBV5-5
CDR3aa: CASSPRGAGEETQYF
CDR3nt: TGTGCCAGCAGCCCCAGGGGCGCGGGGGAAGAGACCCAGTACTTC

len: 12
d_gene: -
abundance: many
j_gene: TRBJ1-2
v_gene: TRBV6-2/TRBV6-3
CDR3aa: CASSQAVYGYTF
CDR3nt: TGTGCCAGCTCCCAGGCGGTCTATGGCTACACCTTC

len: 15
d_gene: -
abundance: few
j_gene: TRBJ2-2
v_gene: TRBV9
CDR3aa: CASSATYENTGELFF
CDR3nt: TGTGCCAGCAGCGCAACGTACGAGAACACCGGGGAGCTGTTTTTT

len: 17
d_gene: -
abundance: few
j_gene: TRBJ2-1
v_gene: TRBV6-6
CDR3aa: CASSYSHNPRLGNEQFF
CDR3nt: TGTGCCAGCAGTTACTCGCACAACCCGCGCCTCGGCAATGAGCAGTTCTTC

len: 15
d_gene: TRBD1
abundance: -
j_gene: TRBJ2-7
v_gene: TRBV6-2/TRBV6-3
CDR3aa: CDSSYGGTGGYEQYF
CDR3nt: TGTGACAGCAGTTACGGTGGGACAGGGGGGTACGAGCAGTACTTC

len: 20
d_gene: TRBD2
abundance: -
j_gene: TRBJ2-5
v_gene: TRBV3-1
CDR3aa: CASSQVLRMGTTRNRETQYF
CDR3nt: TGTGCCAGCAGCCAAGTTCTCCGTATGGGGACTACCCGAAATCGGGAGACCCAGTACTTC

len: 13
d_gene: -
abundance: -
j_gene: TRBJ2-7
v_gene: TRBV15
CDR3aa: CATSRESTYEQYF
CDR3nt: TGTGCCACCAGCAGAGAATCCACCTACGAGCAGTACTTC

len: 15
d_gene: -
abundance: -
j_gene: TRBJ2-3
v_gene: TRBV4-1
CDR3aa: CASSRQGDRSDTQYF
CDR3nt: TGCGCCAGCAGCCGCCAAGGTGATCGGTCAGATACGCAGTATTTT

len: 14
d_gene: TRBD1
abundance: few
j_gene: TRBJ2-1
v_gene: TRBV5-1
CDR3aa: CASREGYRGNEQFF
CDR3nt: TGCGCCAGCAGAGAAGGGTACAGGGGGAATGAGCAGTTCTTC

len: 14
d_gene: TRBD1
abundance: few
j_gene: TRBJ1-5
v_gene: TRBV30
CDR3aa: CAWSRDRGNQPQHF
CDR3nt: TGTGCCTGGAGTAGGGACAGGGGCAATCAGCCCCAGCATTTT

len: 16
d_gene: TRBD2
abundance: few
j_gene: TRBJ2-3
v_gene: TRBV6-5
CDR3aa: CASSHTGLVGTDTQYF
CDR3nt: TGTGCCAGCAGTCATACCGGACTAGTGGGCACAGATACGCAGTATTTT

len: 15
d_gene: -
abundance: -
j_gene: TRBJ2-2
v_gene: TRBV7-9
CDR3aa: CASSLAGRSARELFF
CDR3nt: TGTGCCAGCAGCTTAGCGGGTAGGAGCGCCAGGGAGCTGTTTTTT

len: 14
d_gene: TRBD1
abundance: few
j_gene: TRBJ2-5
v_gene: TRBV5-1
CDR3aa: CASSQDRGGGTQYF
CDR3nt: TGCGCCAGCAGCCAGGACAGGGGAGGAGGGACCCAGTACTTC

len: 16
d_gene: TRBD1
abundance: -
j_gene: TRBJ2-3
v_gene: TRBV6-5
CDR3aa: CASSGSGTGVADTQYF
CDR3nt: TGTGCCAGCAGTGGCTCCGGGACAGGGGTAGCAGATACGCAGTATTTT

len: 14
d_gene: -
abundance: few
j_gene: TRBJ2-5
v_gene: TRBV4-1
CDR3aa: CASSQADSAGTQYF
CDR3nt: TGCGCCAGCAGCCAGGCCGACAGTGCTGGGACCCAGTACTTC

len: 17
d_gene: -
abundance: few
j_gene: TRBJ1-2
v_gene: TRBV7-9
CDR3aa: CASRHTPPGQVNYGYTF
CDR3nt: TGTGCCAGCAGGCATACCCCCCCAGGGCAAGTTAACTATGGCTACACCTTC

len: 15
d_gene: -
abundance: few
j_gene: TRBJ2-5
v_gene: TRBV7-8
CDR3aa: CASMWGAGFQETQYF
CDR3nt: TGTGCCAGCATGTGGGGGGCTGGGTTTCAAGAGACCCAGTACTTC

len: 13
d_gene: -
abundance: few
j_gene: TRBJ2-5
v_gene: TRBV10-3
CDR3aa: CAIRETGQETQYF
CDR3nt: TGTGCCATCAGGGAAACAGGCCAAGAGACCCAGTACTTC

len: 16
d_gene: TRBD2
abundance: few
j_gene: TRBJ2-1
v_gene: TRBV6-2/TRBV6-3
CDR3aa: CASTPTPSSGSNEQFF
CDR3nt: TGTGCCAGCACCCCCACGCCGAGTAGCGGGAGCAATGAGCAGTTCTTC

len: 13
d_gene: -
abundance: few
j_gene: TRBJ2-4
v_gene: TRBV7-2
CDR3aa: CASSAQARNIQYF
CDR3nt: TGTGCCAGCAGCGCCCAGGCTAGGAACATTCAGTACTTC

len: 14
d_gene: -
abundance: -
j_gene: TRBJ2-1
v_gene: TRBV20-1
CDR3aa: CSAENYLEHNEQFF
CDR3nt: TGCAGTGCCGAAAACTACCTAGAACACAATGAGCAGTTCTTC

len: 19
d_gene: TRBD2
abundance: -
j_gene: TRBJ2-2
v_gene: TRBV7-2
CDR3aa: CASSLRVASGRLSTGELFF
CDR3nt: TGTGCCAGCAGCTTACGGGTTGCTAGCGGGAGATTGAGCACCGGGGAGCTGTTTTTT

len: 14
d_gene: -
abundance: few
j_gene: TRBJ2-2
v_gene: TRBV5-5
CDR3aa: CASSEGWNTGELFF
CDR3nt: TGTGCCAGCAGCGAAGGTTGGAACACCGGGGAGCTGTTTTTT

len: 17
d_gene: TRBD2
abundance: few
j_gene: TRBJ2-7
v_gene: TRBV4-1
CDR3aa: CASSRGGLADRSYEQYF
CDR3nt: TGCGCCAGCAGCCGGGGCGGACTAGCAGATAGGAGCTACGAGCAGTACTTC

len: 14
d_gene: TRBD1
abundance: -
j_gene: TRBJ2-7
v_gene: TRBV29-1
CDR3aa: CSVEVAGGTYEQYF
CDR3nt: TGCAGCGTTGAAGTGGCAGGGGGCACCTACGAGCAGTACTTC

len: 14
d_gene: TRBD1
abundance: -
j_gene: TRBJ2-5
v_gene: TRBV5-4
CDR3aa: CASSRDRVRETQYF
CDR3nt: TGTGCCAGCAGCCGGGACAGGGTCCGAGAGACCCAGTACTTC

len: 17
d_gene: -
abundance: few
j_gene: TRBJ1-2
v_gene: TRBV7-2
CDR3aa: CASSPLTGRGFTYGYTF
CDR3nt: TGTGCCAGCAGCCCGTTGACGGGGCGGGGGTTCACCTATGGCTACACCTTC

len: 11
d_gene: -
abundance: -
j_gene: TRBJ1-1
v_gene: TRBV20-1
CDR3aa: CSASLNTEAFF
CDR3nt: TGCAGTGCTAGTCTCAACACTGAAGCTTTCTTT

len: 16
d_gene: -
abundance: -
j_gene: TRBJ1-1
v_gene: TRBV6-1
CDR3aa: CASSEALEVGFTEAFF
CDR3nt: TGTGCCAGCAGTGAAGCGCTAGAGGTTGGATTCACTGAAGCTTTCTTT

len: 13
d_gene: -
abundance: few
j_gene: TRBJ2-5
v_gene: TRBV7-2
CDR3aa: CASSFRVGETQYF
CDR3nt: TGTGCCAGCAGCTTCCGGGTGGGGGAGACCCAGTACTTC

len: 15
d_gene: -
abundance: -
j_gene: TRBJ2-3
v_gene: TRBV7-2
CDR3aa: CASSLIRKVADTQYF
CDR3nt: TGTGCCAGCAGCTTGATAAGAAAGGTCGCAGATACGCAGTATTTT

len: 16
d_gene: TRBD2
abundance: few
j_gene: TRBJ2-5
v_gene: TRBV5-1
CDR3aa: CASSPGLLAGEETQYF
CDR3nt: TGCGCCAGCAGCCCCGGCCTCCTAGCGGGGGAAGAGACCCAGTACTTC

len: 16
d_gene: TRBD2
abundance: -
j_gene: TRBJ2-1
v_gene: TRBV7-9
CDR3aa: CASSSPGGDVYYEQFF
CDR3nt: TGTGCCAGCAGCTCCCCGGGGGGGGATGTTTATTATGAGCAGTTCTTC

len: 15
d_gene: -
abundance: -
j_gene: TRBJ2-5
v_gene: TRBV6-1
CDR3aa: CASSGRDQPQETQYF
CDR3nt: TGTGCCAGCAGTGGCCGGGACCAACCCCAAGAGACCCAGTACTTC

len: 13
d_gene: -
abundance: few
j_gene: TRBJ2-3
v_gene: TRBV18
CDR3aa: CASSETSTDTQYF
CDR3nt: TGTGCCAGCTCAGAAACTAGCACAGATACGCAGTATTTT